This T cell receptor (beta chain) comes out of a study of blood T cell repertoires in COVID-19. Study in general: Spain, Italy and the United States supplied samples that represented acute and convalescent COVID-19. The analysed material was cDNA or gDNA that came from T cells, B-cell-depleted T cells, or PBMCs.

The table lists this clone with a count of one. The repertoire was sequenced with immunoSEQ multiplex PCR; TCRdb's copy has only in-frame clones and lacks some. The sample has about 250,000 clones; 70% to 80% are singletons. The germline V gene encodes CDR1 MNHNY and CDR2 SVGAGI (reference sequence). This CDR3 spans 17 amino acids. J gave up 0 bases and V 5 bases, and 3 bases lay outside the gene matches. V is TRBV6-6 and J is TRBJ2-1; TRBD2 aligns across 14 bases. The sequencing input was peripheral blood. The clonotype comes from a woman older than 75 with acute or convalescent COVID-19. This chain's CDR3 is CASSPGTSGSSYNEQFF. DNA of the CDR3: TGTGCCAGCAGTCCAGGGACTAGCGGGAGCTCCTACAATGAGCAGTTCTTC.